The 23 T cell receptor beta chains listed next were all sequenced from one sample in a study of CD8 T cells in Susac syndrome. RNA, at roughly 0.45 to 1 ug, was reverse transcribed with random hexamers. TCRdb reprocessed the immunoSEQ multiplex PCR reads with MiXCR, giving one entry per CDR3 protein. The table shows over 120,000 distinct CDR3 sequences, with just under 95% occurring only once. Sequencing was done on a sample of CD4+ T cells from PBMCs. The source of these receptors is a human donor with Susac syndrome.

The chain combines TRBV6-5 with TRBJ1-3; the D gene is possibly TRBD1 (6 bases). Germline V gene data show CDR1 as MNHEY and CDR2 as SVGAGI. The CDR3 contains 14 residues. V was trimmed by 6 bases and J by 7 bases, leaving 16 bases between them. CDR3 residues: CASSRTEQENTIYF. CDR3 sequence (DNA): TGTGCCAGCAGCCGGACAGAACAAGAGAACACCATATATTTT.

This sequence joins TRBV7-2 and TRBJ2-3, with D unclear. The CDR3 has 12 residues. The germline V and J ends were trimmed by 3 bases and 4 bases, with 5 bases remaining between them. Germline lookup yields CDR1 SGHTA and CDR2 FQGNSA. The CDR3 spells CASSLMADTQYF. The CDR3 DNA follows: TGTGCCAGCAGCTTGATGGCAGATACGCAGTATTTT.

In DNA form, the CDR3 reads TGCGCCAGCAGCCAGCCGACAGGGAACTATGGCTACACCTTC. It specifies CASSQPTGNYGYTF. The chain combines TRBV4-1 with TRBJ1-2; 7 nucleotides align to TRBD1. Unmatched junction bases numbered 3, after V lost 3 bases and J lost 2 bases. The CDR3 consists of 14 residues. CDR1 and CDR2 (germline): MGHRA, YSYEKL.

Only one count was recorded for this clonotype. The genes are TRBV20-1 and TRBJ2-1, with unresolved D. The CDR3 loop spans 13 amino acids. Trimming pared 4 bases from V and 10 bases from J, leaving 17 bases between. Germline assignment: CDR1 DFQATT and CDR2 SNEGSKA (reference sequence). The CDR3 coding sequence is TGCAGTGCTAATACCCGCAAGTTAGGGGAGCAGTTCTTC. It is translated as CSANTRKLGEQFF.

This clonotype was found once. The V and J genes are TRBV12-3 or TRBV12-4 and TRBJ2-5, with TRBD2 matching over 12 bases. V lost 5 bases to trimming and J lost 5 bases; unmatched junction nucleotides: 24. This CDR3 contains 21 residues. For the CDR3, the DNA is TGTGCCAGCAGTCTGAATCGGACTAGCGGGGCCTGGAAGGGGGAATGGGAGACCCAGTACTTC. It codes for CASSLNRTSGAWKGEWETQYF.

The chain is built from TRBV20-1 and TRBJ1-1, with a weak D call TRBD1 (5 bases). The germline V gene encodes CDR1 DFQATT and CDR2 SNEGSKA (reference sequence). V was pared by 4 bases and J by 4 bases, with 13 bases between. This CDR3 spans 13 amino acids. The CDR3 loop reads CSAKGLKGTEAFF. The CDR3 nucleotides are TGCAGTGCTAAGGGGTTGAAGGGCACTGAAGCTTTCTTT.

The chain carries TRBV4-2 and TRBJ2-5; 13 nucleotides line up with TRBD2. The CDR3 spans 22 residues. V dropped 1 base and J dropped 4; count of bases not matched to a gene: 21. Germline assignment: CDR1 LGHNA and CDR2 YNFKEQ. CDR3 sequence: CASSQGRWTSGSYGVRLETQYF. The CDR3 DNA reads as TGTGCCAGCAGCCAAGGCCGATGGACTAGCGGGAGTTACGGTGTTCGGTTAGAGACCCAGTACTTC.

The V gene is TRBV6-5, the J gene TRBJ2-5; TRBD1 matches 7 bases. This CDR3 is 13 amino acids long. V lost 6 bases and J lost 11; bases outside the gene matches: 12. The germline V gene encodes CDR1 MNHEY and CDR2 SVGAGI. CDR3 in amino acids: CASRAQGGVRQYF. The CDR3 DNA reads as TGTGCCAGCAGGGCACAAGGGGGCGTGAGGCAGTACTTC.

The chain links TRBV4-3 to TRBJ2-6; D perhaps matches TRBD1 (6 bases). The V and J ends lost 1 base and 4 bases respectively, with 14 bases between them. The length of the CDR3 is 17 residues. Germline V gives CDR1 LGHNA, CDR2 YSLEER. The CDR3 nucleotides are TGCGCCAGCAGCCAAGTCGAACAGGGTGGGGGGGCCAACGTCCTGACTTTC. Translated: CASSQVEQGGGANVLTF.

The rearrangement links TRBV20-1 to TRBJ1-2; weak D call: TRBD1 (6 bases). V gave up 4 bases and J gave up 9 bases, with 18 bases separating them. CDR1 DFQATT and CDR2 SNEGSKA come from the germline V gene (reference sequence). The CDR3 totals 13 residues. The CDR3 spells CSAKYGQSPRYTF. CDR3 DNA sequence: TGCAGTGCTAAGTACGGACAGAGTCCCCGCTACACCTTC.

The genes are TRBV5-1 and TRBJ2-5; D may correspond to TRBD1 or TRBD2 (5 bases each). The CDR3 runs 12 residues. Looked up from germline, CDR1 is SGHRS and CDR2 is YFSETQ. The germline V and J ends were trimmed by 4 bases and 3 bases, with 7 bases remaining between them. This CDR3 reads CASSGTKETQYF. Here the CDR3 DNA reads TGCGCCAGCAGCGGGACGAAAGAGACCCAGTACTTC.

V is TRBV20-1 and J is TRBJ2-7; no reliable D call. Germline lookup yields CDR1 DFQATT and CDR2 SNEGSKA (reference sequence). Trimming cost V 0 bases and J 0 bases, with 12 bases left between them. The CDR3 loop spans 15 amino acids. The CDR3 DNA sequence: TGCAGTGCTAGAGATCAGCGCCAGGTCTCCTACGAGCAGTACTTC. It is translated as CSARDQRQVSYEQYF.

The chain carries TRBV25-1 and TRBJ2-5, with 9 bases fitting TRBD2. V shed 2 bases and J 0 bases; nucleotides not matched to a gene: 4. The CDR3 has 16 residues. Germline V CDR1 and CDR2: MGHDK, SYGVNS. The DNA of the CDR3 is TGTGCCAGCAGTGAACTAGCGGGGCGTCACCAAGAGACCCAGTACTTC. This codes for CASSELAGRHQETQYF.

The chain joins TRBV4-1 to TRBJ2-7; 9 bases match TRBD1. This CDR3 region has 15 residues. J lost 4 bases, V lost 3 bases, and 7 bases had no gene match. Germline V gene lookup returns CDR1 MGHRA and CDR2 YSYEKL. The CDR3, as DNA: TGCGCCAGCAGCCACCCGGGACAGGGAACGTACGAGCAGTACTTC. This gives the protein CASSHPGQGTYEQYF.

V is TRBV28 and J is TRBJ1-5; 7 bases agree with TRBD1. Per the germline V gene, CDR1 is MDHEN and CDR2 is SYDVKM. Trimming cost V 4 bases and J 4 bases; bases outside gene matches: 4. This CDR3 has 14 residues. Here the CDR3 DNA reads TGTGCCAGCAGTTCGGGACAGCCTAATCAGCCCCAGCATTTT. It translates to CASSSGQPNQPQHF.

The V call is TRBV4-1, the J call TRBJ1-2; 8 bases agree with TRBD1. The V gene's germline CDR1 is MGHRA and CDR2 YSYEKL. CDR3 length equals 15 residues. V dropped 4 bases and J dropped 7; count of bases not matched to a gene: 11. The CDR3: CASSPGSAGGSGYTF. CDR3 coding DNA: TGCGCCAGCAGCCCCGGATCTGCAGGGGGCAGTGGCTACACCTTC.

This rearrangement joins TRBV20-1 to TRBJ2-1, with 11 nucleotides matching TRBD2. This CDR3 contains 14 residues. V lost 6 bases and J lost 9; bases outside the gene matches: 10. Germline CDR1 reads DFQATT; CDR2 reads SNEGSKA (reference sequence). CDR3 DNA sequence: TGCAGTGCCAATAGCGGGGGGGGGAAGGGTGAGCAGTTCTTC. It translates to CSANSGGGKGEQFF.

The chain joins TRBV29-1 to TRBJ1-1; TRBD1 agrees at 7 bases. From germline, CDR1 is SQVTM and CDR2 ANQGSEA. The V gene end was trimmed by 8 bases and the J gene end by 1 base; junction bases not matched to a gene: 4. This CDR3 is built from 12 residues. CDR3 DNA: TGCAGCACAAGACAGGGGAACACTGAAGCTTTCTTT. It yields the protein CSTRQGNTEAFF. The full variable domain, completed using reference TRBV29-1 and TRBJ1-1, is SAVISQKPSRDICQRGTSLTIQCQVDSQVTMMFWYRQQPGQSLTLIATANQGSEATYESGFVIDKFPISRPNLTFSTLTVSNMSPEDSSIYLCSTRQGNTEAFFGQGTRLTVV.

The J gene is TRBJ2-1, the V gene TRBV9; TRBD2 matches 8 bases. The J segment lost 2 bases and the V segment lost 0 bases, leaving 4 bases of the junction unmatched. Germline CDR1 and CDR2: SGDLS and YYNGEE. The CDR3 loop spans 16 amino acids. This chain's CDR3 is CASSVEPGLAYNEQFF. The CDR3, as DNA: TGTGCCAGCAGCGTAGAGCCGGGACTAGCCTACAATGAGCAGTTCTTC.

V usage is TRBV20-1 and J usage is TRBJ2-7, with TRBD1 matching 10 bases. Germline lookup yields CDR1 DFQATT and CDR2 SNEGSKA (reference sequence). Germline trimming cut 0 bases from V and 5 bases from J; bases unmatched to any gene: 7. The length of the CDR3 is 15 residues. The CDR3, as DNA: TGCAGTGCTAGAGATCCTGGGGGACAGGGGAACGAGCAGTACTTC. It specifies CSARDPGGQGNEQYF.

This sequence joins TRBV24-1 and TRBJ1-2, with a tentative D call TRBD1 (5 bases). CDR3 size: 17 residues. Trimming shortened V by 8 bases and J by 1 base, and 22 bases separated the two germline ends. Germline loops: CDR1 KGHDR, CDR2 SFDVKD. The CDR3 coding sequence is TGTGCCACCAACCGGATAGGGGATTTCCCCAATAACTATGGCTACACCTTC. It is translated as CATNRIGDFPNNYGYTF.

The V and J genes are TRBV7-9 and TRBJ1-3; D may be TRBD1 (6 bases). Germline V lookup: CDR1 SEHNR, CDR2 FQNEAQ (reference sequence). The CDR3 is 15 amino acids. Trimming left V 4 bases short and J 3 bases short, with 13 bases between. The CDR3 sequence: CASSSGVPYGNTIYF. In DNA, the CDR3 is TGTGCCAGCAGCTCAGGGGTCCCTTATGGAAACACCATATATTTT.

The rearrangement uses TRBV18 and TRBJ2-7; 7 bases fit TRBD2. Per the germline V gene, CDR1 is KGHSH and CDR2 is LQKENI. Trimming at V came to 3 bases and at J to 3 bases, leaving 2 bases not matched to a gene. The CDR3 is 13 amino acids. The CDR3 protein is CASSPTSDYEQYF. In nucleotides, the CDR3 is TGTGCCAGCTCACCCACTAGCGACTACGAGCAGTACTTC.